This TCR beta chain appears in the sequencing data of a study of cytomegalovirus exposure and HLA in healthy donors. Study-level background: It was reported in a later analysis that the 100 to 150 validation repertoires used the same platform as the approximately 690 first-cohort repertoires. Points from the study as a whole: TCR sequences were mostly rare, though some public TCRs occurred in many donors. Cytomegalovirus-associated TCR beta chains were listed, numbering 164. In vitro confirmation showed a few CMV-associated chains to be CMV antigen specific.

The repertoire was sequenced with immunoSEQ multiplex PCR; TCRdb's copy has only in-frame clones and lacks some. The data contain about 280,000 clones, roughly 90% of them singletons. Turning to this clone: The antigen is unknown.

CDR1 and CDR2 from the germline V gene are SGHVS and FQNEAQ. This CDR3 has 16 residues. The J segment lost 4 bases and the V segment lost 5 bases, leaving 10 bases of the junction unmatched. The rearrangement joins TRBV7-8 to TRBJ2-1; TRBD2 matches 8 bases. Sequencing was done on a sample of PBMCs. The TCR was taken from a woman aged 18-29 years in good health and CMV-seronegative. The CDR3 bases are TGTGCCAGCAGCCAAAGGGGAGGACTAGCTTACAATGAGCAGTTCTTC. This gives the protein CASSQRGGLAYNEQFF.